The 27 T cell receptor beta chains presented below share a single source sample, sequenced in a study of blood T cell repertoires in COVID-19. The table came from immunoSEQ multiplex PCR; TCRdb's copy has only in-frame clones and leaves some out. This table holds 140,000 to 150,000 clones, over 80% found once. Input material: PBMCs or T cells enriched from blood (not recorded which). The origin of the receptors is a woman in her fifties or sixties who had been exposed to COVID-19.

The V and J genes are TRBV19 and TRBJ2-2; tentatively, D is TRBD2 (5 bases). Between the trimmed V and J ends, which lost 6 bases and 0 bases, there was a span of 11 bases. The CDR3 runs 15 residues. Looked up from germline, CDR1 is LNHDA and CDR2 is SQIVND (reference sequence). DNA of the CDR3: TGTGCCAGTAGGGGGAGCTCCGCGAACACCGGGGAGCTGTTTTTT. Translated, it gives CASRGSSANTGELFF.

The chain is built from TRBV5-1 and TRBJ2-2, with 9 positions matching TRBD1. The CDR3 runs 15 residues. CDR1 and CDR2 (germline): SGHRS, YFSETQ. V gave up 4 bases and J gave up 3 bases; unmatched junction bases: 4. Here the CDR3 reads CASSPRTGDTGELFF. The CDR3 DNA reads as TGCGCCAGCAGCCCGCGGACAGGGGACACCGGGGAGCTGTTTTTT.

This chain uses TRBV7-8 with TRBJ1-5, with D uncertain. The CDR3 extends over 12 amino acids. The germline gives CDR1 SGHVS, CDR2 FQNEAQ. V lost 1 base, J lost 9 bases, and 7 bases lay in between. The chain's CDR3 is CASSLEGGPQHF. DNA for the CDR3: TGTGCCAGCAGCTTAGAGGGAGGGCCCCAGCATTTT.

This sequence joins TRBV15 and TRBJ2-7; 9 bases are shared with TRBD2. Germline CDR1 is LNHNV and CDR2 is YYDKDF (reference sequence). The V segment lost 4 bases and the J segment 7 bases; nucleotides outside the gene matches: 11. The CDR3 spans 15 residues. This CDR3 is CATSIERAGGREQYF. The DNA for the CDR3 is TGTGCCACCAGCATAGAACGAGCGGGAGGAAGGGAGCAGTACTTC. Full variable domain (outside the CDR3, taken from reference TRBV15 and TRBJ2-7): DAMVIQNPRYQVTQFGKPVTLSCSQTLNHNVMYWYQQKSSQAPKLLFHYYDKDFNNEADTPDNFQSRRPNTSFCFLDIRSPGLGDTAMYLCATSIERAGGREQYFGPGTRLTVT.

The CDR3, as DNA: TGTGCCAGCAGCGACAGGGTGACTGGAAACACCATATATTTT. Its translation: CASSDRVTGNTIYF. This chain joins TRBV2 and TRBJ1-3; TRBD1 matches 7 bases. The CDR3 runs to 14 residues. The ends lost 6 bases at V and 2 bases at J; junction bases unmatched: 4. The germline V gene has CDR1 SNHLY and CDR2 FYNNEI.

CDR3 region: CASSQDPGGGYEQYF. The CDR3 region has the DNA TGCGCCAGCAGCCAAGATCCGGGGGGAGGGTACGAGCAGTACTTC. The V gene is TRBV4-1, the J gene TRBJ2-7; TRBD2 matches 7 bases. J was trimmed by 4 bases and V by 0 bases; bases with no gene match: 6. Germline V gene sequence: CDR1 MGHRA, CDR2 YSYEKL. The CDR3 contains 15 residues.

The genes are TRBV24-1 and TRBJ2-4, with 7 nucleotides matching TRBD1. CDR3 size: 16 residues. Per the germline V gene, CDR1 is KGHDR and CDR2 is SFDVKD. V shed 4 bases, J shed 0 bases, and the junction held 5 bases outside the gene matches. CDR3 sequence reads: CATSEFDRVAKNIQYF. DNA for the CDR3: TGTGCCACCAGTGAATTTGACAGGGTAGCCAAAAACATTCAGTACTTC.

This clone was recorded only once. The chain links TRBV27 to TRBJ2-7; 9 positions match TRBD1. This CDR3 contains 14 residues. J gave up 5 bases and V 6 bases, and 8 bases lay outside the gene matches. Germline assignment: CDR1 MNHEY and CDR2 SMNVEV (reference sequence). In DNA, the CDR3 is TGTGCCAGCAGCCGCAGGGACAGGGTGAACGAGCAGTACTTC. Translating it yields CASSRRDRVNEQYF.

The chain links TRBV24-1 to TRBJ2-1; 8 positions agree with TRBD2. The CDR3 is 14 amino acids. Germline-derived CDR1 and CDR2 are KGHDR and SFDVKD. The V segment lost 9 bases and the J segment 5 bases; nucleotides outside the gene matches: 8. This CDR3 reads CATSTGGKNNEQFF. Written as DNA, the CDR3 is TGTGCCACCTCTACGGGAGGGAAAAACAATGAGCAGTTCTTC.

The DNA for the CDR3 is TGTGCCAGCAACCCCCTAGGTAGGGGCCAAGAGACCCAGTACTTC. It encodes CASNPLGRGQETQYF. The chain couples TRBV6-5 to TRBJ2-5; a weak D match, TRBD1 (5 bases). Per germline, CDR1 MNHEY and CDR2 SVGAGI. Trimming took off 7 bases at V and 1 base at J, with 16 bases between the two ends. The CDR3 has 15 residues.

The chain joins TRBV5-1 to TRBJ2-1; 7 bases align to TRBD2. V lost 0 bases to trimming and J lost 4 bases; unmatched junction nucleotides: 7. The germline CDR1 and CDR2 sequences are SGHRS and YFSETQ. CDR3 length equals 16 residues. The DNA for the CDR3 is TGCGCCAGCAGCTTGGCCCACGGGACTATATACAATGAGCAGTTCTTC. Encoded protein: CASSLAHGTIYNEQFF.

The gene calls are TRBV6-4 and TRBJ2-3, with 8 positions matching TRBD2. The ends lost 0 bases at V and 1 base at J; junction bases unmatched: 3. The CDR3 spans 16 residues. From germline, CDR1 is MRHNA and CDR2 SNTAGT. The CDR3 loop reads CASSDSSGGRTDTQYF. As DNA, the CDR3 is TGTGCCAGCAGTGACTCCTCGGGGGGGCGCACAGATACGCAGTATTTT.

J is TRBJ2-7 and V is TRBV6-6, with 12 nucleotides matching TRBD2. This CDR3 is 18 amino acids long. CDR1 is MNHNY, CDR2 SVGAGI, per germline (reference sequence). V was clipped by 5 bases and J by 2 bases; unmatched bases: 13. This CDR3 is CASSQRTGLAGSTYEQYF. The CDR3 bases are TGTGCCAGCAGTCAGAGGACGGGACTAGCGGGTAGTACCTACGAGCAGTACTTC.

The rearrangement uses TRBV19 and TRBJ1-6; 9 nucleotides agree with TRBD1. Germline CDR1 and CDR2: LNHDA and SQIVND (reference sequence). The J segment lost 6 bases and the V segment lost 4 bases, leaving 4 bases of the junction unmatched. This CDR3 has 15 residues. The CDR3 region has the DNA TGTGCCAGTAGTAAGGCGACAGGGGGTAATTCACCCCTCCACTTT. Its translation: CASSKATGGNSPLHF.

This chain connects TRBV4-2 to TRBJ2-7; TRBD2 aligns across 11 bases. Germline V CDR1 and CDR2: LGHNA, YNFKEQ. The CDR3 contains 15 residues. Unmatched junction bases numbered 4, after V lost 3 bases and J lost 3 bases. The CDR3 is CASSQGTSGFYEQYF. The CDR3 DNA reads TGTGCCAGCAGCCAGGGGACTAGCGGTTTCTACGAGCAGTACTTC.

V usage is TRBV5-5 and J usage is TRBJ1-1, with TRBD1 matching 7 bases. Germline CDR1 SGHKS, CDR2 YYEKEE (reference sequence). This CDR3 contains 16 residues. V lost 2 bases to trimming and J lost 1 base; unmatched junction nucleotides: 8. The CDR3 nucleotides read TGTGCCAGCAGCTTTTCGCCAGACAGGGCGAACACTGAAGCTTTCTTT. This gives the protein CASSFSPDRANTEAFF.

The chain carries TRBV5-8 and TRBJ2-7; 8 bases match TRBD1. The CDR3 sequence is 16 residues long. Germline-derived CDR1 and CDR2 are SGHTS and YDEGEE. The J segment lost 1 base and the V segment lost 0 bases, leaving 6 bases of the junction unmatched. The CDR3 is CASSLAPGTGSYEQYF. In DNA form, the CDR3 reads TGTGCCAGCAGCTTGGCACCCGGGACAGGTTCCTACGAGCAGTACTTC. Full variable domain (rest looked up from reference TRBV5-8 and TRBJ2-7): EAGVTQSPTHLIKTRGQQATLRCSPISGHTSVYWYQQALGLGLQFLLWYDEGEERNRGNFPPRFSGRQFPNYSSELNVNALELEDSALYLCASSLAPGTGSYEQYFGPGTRLTVT.

The genes are TRBV7-8 and TRBJ2-7, with TRBD1 matching over 7 bases. After removal of 3 bases from V and 5 bases from J, the junction contained 19 bases not matched to a gene. This CDR3 has 18 amino acids. Germline V lookup: CDR1 SGHVS, CDR2 FQNEAQ. The CDR3: CASSLARQGSPPFDEQYF. CDR3 coding DNA: TGTGCCAGCAGCTTGGCCAGACAGGGATCCCCCCCTTTCGACGAGCAGTACTTC.

The genes are TRBV29-1 and TRBJ1-3, with 7 bases identical to TRBD1. The V gene end was trimmed by 5 bases and the J gene end by 2 bases; junction bases not matched to a gene: 3. The germline V gene has CDR1 SQVTM and CDR2 ANQGSEA. The CDR3 length is 13 residues. CDR3 sequence reads: CSVSDRAGNTIYF. In DNA form, the CDR3 reads TGCAGCGTTTCCGACAGGGCTGGAAACACCATATATTTT.

The rearrangement joins TRBV4-3 to TRBJ1-6; possible D gene TRBD1, 6 bases. V lost 3 bases to trimming and J lost 5 bases, with 11 bases between them. In germline, CDR1 is LGHNA, CDR2 YSLEER. This CDR3 comprises 15 residues. The CDR3 protein is CASSQGAQHNSPLHF. CDR3 in DNA: TGCGCCAGCAGCCAGGGGGCTCAGCATAATTCACCCCTCCACTTT.

The J gene is TRBJ1-2, the V gene TRBV6-5, with 8 bases aligning to TRBD1. Germline trimming cut 2 bases from V and 6 bases from J; bases unmatched to any gene: 5. CDR3 length: 14 amino acids. The germline CDR1 and CDR2 sequences are MNHEY and SVGAGI. The CDR3 here is CASSYQGTGHGYTF. Here the CDR3 DNA reads TGTGCCAGCAGTTACCAGGGGACAGGCCATGGCTACACCTTC.

The chain joins TRBV19 to TRBJ1-1, with D possibly TRBD1 on 6 matching bases. This CDR3 is built from 14 residues. The germline V gene has CDR1 LNHDA and CDR2 SQIVND (reference sequence). V was cut by 7 bases and J by 5 bases, with 17 bases left in between. The CDR3 DNA sequence: TGTGCCAGTACCGCAACAGGGCGTCGGACTGAAGCTTTCTTT. It translates to CASTATGRRTEAFF.

This sequence joins TRBV27 and TRBJ2-1; weak D call: TRBD2 (6 bases). The V gene's germline CDR1 is MNHEY and CDR2 SMNVEV (reference sequence). The CDR3 contains 16 residues. V lost 5 bases to trimming and J lost 0 bases, with 14 bases between them. CDR3 in amino acids: CASSPPRGSSYNEQFF. In nucleotides, the CDR3 is TGTGCCAGCAGTCCCCCCCGGGGGAGCTCCTACAATGAGCAGTTCTTC.

This chain uses TRBV7-2 with TRBJ2-1; 7 bases are shared with TRBD2. Trimming at V came to 3 bases and at J to 4 bases, leaving 3 bases not matched to a gene. From germline, CDR1 is SGHTA and CDR2 FQGNSA. The CDR3 covers 14 residues. The CDR3 region has the DNA TGTGCCAGCAGCTTGGGGGGGAGGTACAATGAGCAGTTCTTC. As protein: CASSLGGRYNEQFF.

The chain links TRBV7-2 to TRBJ1-4, with D possibly being TRBD1 (5 bases). V was shortened by 3 bases and J by 3 bases, with 11 bases between the two germline ends. The CDR3 is 15 amino acids. Germline values: CDR1 SGHTA, CDR2 FQGNSA. In DNA, the CDR3 is TGTGCCAGCAGCTTTCGGGGGAGATCTAATGAAAAACTGTTTTTT. Residues: CASSFRGRSNEKLFF.

The chain carries TRBV27 and TRBJ2-7, with no clear D. Per germline, CDR1 MNHEY and CDR2 SMNVEV (reference sequence). The CDR3 totals 16 residues. Deletions cut 3 bases from V and 6 bases from J, with 21 bases between. CDR3 coding DNA: TGTGCCAGCAGTTTTCCAAACAGACCCCATCCCTGCGAGCAGTACTTC. Residues: CASSFPNRPHPCEQYF.

The CDR3 region is CSARKGTEAFF. CDR3 DNA: TGCAGTGCGAGAAAGGGGACTGAAGCTTTCTTT. This chain connects TRBV20-1 to TRBJ1-1; maybe TRBD1 (5 bases). The V and J ends lost 6 bases and 5 bases respectively, with 10 bases between them. In germline, CDR1 is DFQATT, CDR2 SNEGSKA (reference sequence). The CDR3 runs 11 residues.